These 28 T cell receptor beta chains were all obtained from the same sample, sequenced in a study of blood T cell repertoires in COVID-19. Measured with immunoSEQ multiplex PCR; TCRdb has only the in-frame clones, and not every one. The sample lists tens of thousands of clones, 65% to 80% occurring once. The sequenced material came from peripheral blood. Every receptor here comes from a human donor in a cohort sampled during active COVID-19.

The chain is built from TRBV15 and TRBJ2-1; 8 nucleotides line up with TRBD1. V shed 7 bases and J 0 bases; nucleotides not matched to a gene: 2. This CDR3 has 14 residues. Per germline, CDR1 LNHNV and CDR2 YYDKDF (reference sequence). This CDR3 reads CATKQGGSYNEQFF. As DNA, the CDR3 is TGTGCCACCAAACAGGGGGGCTCCTACAATGAGCAGTTCTTC. Drawing the rest from reference TRBV15 and TRBJ2-1, the complete variable domain is DAMVIQNPRYQVTQFGKPVTLSCSQTLNHNVMYWYQQKSSQAPKLLFHYYDKDFNNEADTPDNFQSRRPNTSFCFLDIRSPGLGDTAMYLCATKQGGSYNEQFFGPGTRLTVL.

The chain carries TRBV2 and TRBJ1-5; TRBD1 matches at 8 bases. Germline-derived CDR1 and CDR2 are SNHLY and FYNNEI. V shed 6 bases, J shed 6 bases, and the junction held 7 bases outside the gene matches. The CDR3 totals 14 residues. CDR3 sequence reads: CASSSQGVGQPQHF. In DNA, the CDR3 is TGTGCCAGCAGCTCACAGGGGGTAGGTCAGCCCCAGCATTTT.

The chain uses TRBV5-5 and TRBJ1-1, with no clear D. The V gene's germline CDR1 is SGHKS and CDR2 YYEKEE (reference sequence). The CDR3 is 16 residues long. V lost 6 bases and J lost 1, with 19 bases in between. The CDR3 nucleotides are TGTGCCAGCAACCCTTGGGGAGGCAGTTCGAACACTGAAGCTTTCTTT. Translation: CASNPWGGSSNTEAFF.

The chain uses TRBV29-1 and TRBJ1-2; no clear D gene. The V gene's germline CDR1 is SQVTM and CDR2 ANQGSEA. V lost 5 bases and J 0 bases, leaving 13 bases between the germline ends. The CDR3 is 14 residues long. The CDR3 spells CSVLKGGSNYGYTF. The CDR3 region has the DNA TGCAGCGTTCTTAAGGGAGGATCTAACTATGGCTACACCTTC.

The V call is TRBV20-1, the J call TRBJ2-3; TRBD2 matches at 7 bases. V trimming: 3 bases; J trimming: 2 bases; junction bases outside the gene matches: 5. Germline lookup yields CDR1 DFQATT and CDR2 SNEGSKA (reference sequence). This CDR3 is 14 amino acids long. CDR3 in DNA: TGCAGTGCTAGTCCAGCGGGACTCACAGATACGCAGTATTTT. Translating it yields CSASPAGLTDTQYF.

This chain connects TRBV2 to TRBJ2-7; possible D gene TRBD1, 7 bases. This CDR3 has 14 residues. Trimming took off 6 bases at V and 0 bases at J, with 12 bases between the two ends. From germline, CDR1 is SNHLY and CDR2 FYNNEI. DNA for the CDR3: TGTGCCAGCAGGGAGGGGGCGAACTCCTACGAGCAGTACTTC. Amino acids: CASREGANSYEQYF.

The chain is built from TRBV2 and TRBJ1-4; 8 bases are shared with TRBD1. V was clipped by 4 bases and J by 6 bases; unmatched bases: 1. CDR1 and CDR2 (germline): SNHLY, FYNNEI. This CDR3 comprises 13 residues. The CDR3 loop is CASSGRGHEKLFF. The CDR3, as DNA: TGTGCCAGCAGTGGCAGGGGGCATGAAAAACTGTTTTTT. Variable domain in full (rest from reference TRBV2 and TRBJ1-4): EPEVTQTPSHQVTQMGQEVILRCVPISNHLYFYWYRQILGQKVEFLVSFYNNEISEKSEIFDDQFSVERPDGSNFTLKIRSTKLEDSAMYFCASSGRGHEKLFFGSGTQLSVL.

This chain joins TRBV5-4 and TRBJ1-1; unclear D gene. CDR1 and CDR2 (germline): SGHNT, YYREEE (reference sequence). The CDR3 loop spans 13 amino acids. Trimming took off 7 bases at V and 4 bases at J, with 14 bases between the two ends. The CDR3 region is CASAEGRATEAFF. The CDR3, as DNA: TGTGCCAGCGCGGAGGGTCGGGCCACTGAAGCTTTCTTT.

The CDR3 DNA reads TGTGCCAGCACCGAAACCGGGAGGCAAGAGACCCAGTACTTC. Its protein product is CASTETGRQETQYF. V is TRBV6-6 and J is TRBJ2-5; 7 bases fit TRBD2. The CDR3 totals 14 residues. The V segment lost 7 bases and the J segment 2 bases; nucleotides outside the gene matches: 7. CDR1 is MNHNY, CDR2 SVGAGI, per germline (reference sequence).

This chain joins TRBV7-9 and TRBJ2-2; possibly TRBD1 for D (6 bases). V lost 4 bases and J 9 bases, leaving 12 bases between the germline ends. From germline, CDR1 is SEHNR and CDR2 FQNEAQ (reference sequence). CDR3 length equals 13 residues. The CDR3 DNA is TGTGCCAGCAGCTCGACAGGAAAATGGGAGCTGTTTTTT. It is translated as CASSSTGKWELFF.

V usage is TRBV19 and J usage is TRBJ1-4; tentative D call: TRBD1 (5 bases). Trimming took 1 base from V and 7 from J, leaving 16 bases between them. The CDR3 loop spans 16 amino acids. CDR1 LNHDA and CDR2 SQIVND come from the germline V gene (reference sequence). CDR3 sequence (DNA): TGTGCCAGTAGTATAGGAGGACAAACCCGAGTTGAAAAACTGTTTTTT. It is translated as CASSIGGQTRVEKLFF.

The rearrangement uses TRBV21-1 and TRBJ1-6; the tabulated D call, TRBD1, remains unverified against the DNA. TRBV21-1 is marked as a pseudogene. The CDR3 is made up of 16 amino acids. The CDR3 loop is CASSSPGAISNSPLHF. Here the CDR3 DNA reads TGTGCCAGCAGTTCCCCAGGGGCCATTTCTAATTCACCCCTCCACTTT.

This clone showed up just once. This CDR3 reads CASSLLAGASSYNEQFF. DNA for the CDR3: TGTGCCAGCAGTTTGTTAGCGGGAGCCAGCTCCTACAATGAGCAGTTCTTC. The chain uses TRBV28 and TRBJ2-1; 9 nucleotides match TRBD2. From germline, CDR1 is MDHEN and CDR2 SYDVKM. The CDR3 runs to 17 residues. Trimming at V came to 3 bases and at J to 0 bases, leaving 6 bases not matched to a gene.

The chain joins TRBV27 to TRBJ2-7; D ambiguous. Germline-derived CDR1 and CDR2 are MNHEY and SMNVEV (reference sequence). V lost 3 bases and J 6 bases, leaving 15 bases between the germline ends. The CDR3 has 14 residues. The CDR3 region is CASSLGSYRLEQYF. The CDR3 nucleotides read TGTGCCAGCAGTTTGGGTAGTTACCGACTCGAGCAGTACTTC.

The chain carries TRBV21-1 and TRBJ2-1; TRBD2 is taken as the D call from the table, unchecked against the DNA. TRBV21-1 has pseudogene status. This CDR3 region has 16 residues. The CDR3 spells CASSKAGGPPYNEQFF. The CDR3 DNA follows: TGTGCCAGCAGCAAAGCGGGAGGGCCCCCCTACAATGAGCAGTTCTTC.

As to this clone: This CDR3 is also generated by other DNA sequences in the sample. The chain is built from TRBV18 and TRBJ1-1; 8 positions match TRBD1. J was trimmed by 8 bases and V by 3 bases; bases with no gene match: 2. Germline CDR1 and CDR2: KGHSH and LQKENI. This CDR3 has 12 amino acids. Written as DNA, the CDR3 is TGTGCCAGCTCACCTCAGGGGGCCGAAGCTTTCTTT. It is translated as CASSPQGAEAFF.

The rearrangement links TRBV6-5 to TRBJ2-2; tentatively, D is TRBD2 (5 bases). This CDR3 has 15 amino acids. V lost 2 bases, J lost 3 bases, and 10 bases lay in between. Germline CDR1 and CDR2: MNHEY and SVGAGI. The CDR3 region is CASSYGLRDTGELFF. The DNA of the CDR3 is TGTGCCAGCAGTTACGGATTGAGGGACACCGGGGAGCTGTTTTTT.

V and J are TRBV13 and TRBJ2-7, with TRBD2 matching 11 bases. Per the germline V gene, CDR1 is PRHDT and CDR2 is FYEKMQ (reference sequence). CDR3 length: 15 residues. Trimming at V came to 3 bases and at J to 3 bases, leaving 4 bases not matched to a gene. This CDR3 reads CASSFLAGGGYEQYF. Written as DNA, the CDR3 is TGTGCCAGCAGCTTCCTAGCGGGAGGTGGCTACGAGCAGTACTTC.

V and J are TRBV28 and TRBJ1-4; D not certain. Trimming stripped 8 bases from V and 7 bases from J, with 17 bases between. Germline V gene lookup returns CDR1 MDHEN and CDR2 SYDVKM. The CDR3 covers 14 residues. The CDR3 nucleotides are TGTGCCAGCGAATCTCTTGGGCGTTTTGAAAAACTGTTTTTT. Translating gives CASESLGRFEKLFF.

A single count supports this clone. CDR3 sequence (DNA): TGTGCCAGCAGTTACTCGAGTGCAGGGTCCTACACCTTC. Residues: CASSYSSAGSYTF. The chain carries TRBV6-5 and TRBJ1-2, with TRBD1 as a possible D gene (5 bases). Germline V gene lookup returns CDR1 MNHEY and CDR2 SVGAGI. The CDR3 is 13 residues long. V was pared by 0 bases and J by 10 bases, with 12 bases between.

The rearrangement links TRBV6-5 to TRBJ1-1, with D maybe TRBD1 (6 bases). In germline, CDR1 is MNHEY, CDR2 SVGAGI. The length of the CDR3 is 14 residues. V lost 5 bases and J 1 base, leaving 11 bases between the germline ends. CDR3 region: CASSKQGQNTEAFF. CDR3 in DNA: TGTGCCAGCAGTAAACAGGGTCAGAACACTGAAGCTTTCTTT.

The V gene is TRBV6-1, the J gene TRBJ1-5; 8 bases agree with TRBD1. The V gene end was trimmed by 2 bases and the J gene end by 3 bases; junction bases not matched to a gene: 6. The CDR3 is made up of 16 amino acids. In germline, CDR1 is MNHNS, CDR2 SASEGT. Here the CDR3 DNA reads TGTGCCAGCAGTGAACGGACAGGGACTTTCAATCAGCCCCAGCATTTT. Its protein is CASSERTGTFNQPQHF.

J is TRBJ2-5 and V is TRBV18; TRBD2 is a possible D gene (5 bases). The V gene lost 4 bases and the J gene lost 1 base, with 13 bases spanning the gap. The CDR3 has 15 residues. Germline-derived CDR1 and CDR2 are KGHSH and LQKENI. CDR3 in DNA: TGTGCCAGCTCACTTCTAGCAGTACCCCAAGAGACCCAGTACTTC. Translating gives CASSLLAVPQETQYF.

V is TRBV7-3 and J is TRBJ2-7, with D hard to call. V lost 2 bases and J lost 1, with 12 bases in between. The length of the CDR3 is 15 residues. Germline V CDR1 and CDR2: SGHTA, FQGTGA. The CDR3 DNA sequence: TGTGCCAGCAGCTTAGACGGTCCGAGGTCCTACGAGCAGTACTTC. It codes for CASSLDGPRSYEQYF.

V and J are TRBV29-1 and TRBJ1-2; no clear D. This CDR3 region has 12 residues. The V end was cut by 2 bases, the J end by 8 bases, with 12 bases between. The V gene's germline CDR1 is SQVTM and CDR2 ANQGSEA. The CDR3 spells CSVEHRPKGYTF. CDR3 bases: TGCAGCGTTGAACACAGACCTAAGGGCTACACCTTC.

The V call is TRBV7-9, the J call TRBJ1-6; perhaps TRBD1 as D (6 bases). Germline loops: CDR1 SEHNR, CDR2 FQNEAQ (reference sequence). V was shortened by 2 bases and J by 12 bases, with 14 bases between the two germline ends. This CDR3 has 14 amino acids. The chain's CDR3 is CASSLQGPFKPLHF. The CDR3 nucleotides are TGTGCCAGCAGCTTACAGGGGCCCTTCAAACCCCTCCACTTT.

J is TRBJ2-1 and V is TRBV3-1 (or the pseudogene TRBV3-2), with 10 bases matching TRBD2. This CDR3 comprises 14 residues. Germline CDR1 reads LGHDT; CDR2 reads YNNKEL (reference sequence). After removal of 8 bases from V and 6 bases from J, the junction contained 7 bases not matched to a gene. In DNA, the CDR3 is TGTGCCAGCGCAGCGGGAGGGTTTTTCAATGAGCAGTTCTTC. Protein sequence: CASAAGGFFNEQFF.

This rearrangement joins TRBV7-2 to TRBJ2-7, with D possibly matching TRBD1 (6 bases). Germline V gene data show CDR1 as SGHTA and CDR2 as FQGNSA. The CDR3 is 15 residues long. V was trimmed by 3 bases and J by 4 bases, leaving 16 bases between them. CDR3 DNA: TGTGCCAGCAGCTTCGCAACAGGGTTCGCTTACGAGCAGTACTTC. Translating it yields CASSFATGFAYEQYF.